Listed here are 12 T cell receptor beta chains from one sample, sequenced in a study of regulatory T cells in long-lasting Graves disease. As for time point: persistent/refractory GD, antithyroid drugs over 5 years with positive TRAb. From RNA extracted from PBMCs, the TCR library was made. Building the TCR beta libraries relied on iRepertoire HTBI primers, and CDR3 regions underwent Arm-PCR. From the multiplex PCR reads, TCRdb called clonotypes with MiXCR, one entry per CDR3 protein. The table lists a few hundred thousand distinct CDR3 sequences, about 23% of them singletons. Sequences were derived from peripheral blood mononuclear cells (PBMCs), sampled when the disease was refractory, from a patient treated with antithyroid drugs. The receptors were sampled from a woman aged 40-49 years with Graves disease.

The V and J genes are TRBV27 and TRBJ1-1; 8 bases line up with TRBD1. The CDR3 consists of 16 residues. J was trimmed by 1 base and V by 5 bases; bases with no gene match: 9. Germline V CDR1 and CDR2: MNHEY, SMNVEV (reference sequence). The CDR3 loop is CASSPSGGAGNTEAFF. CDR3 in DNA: TGTGCCAGCAGTCCTTCAGGGGGCGCAGGGAACACTGAAGCTTTCTTT.

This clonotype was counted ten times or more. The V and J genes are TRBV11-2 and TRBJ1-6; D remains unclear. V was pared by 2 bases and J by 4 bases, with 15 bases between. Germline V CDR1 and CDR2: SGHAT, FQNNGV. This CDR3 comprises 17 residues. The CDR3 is CASSLNPPPAYNSPLHF. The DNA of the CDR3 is TGTGCCAGCAGCTTAAACCCCCCGCCAGCATATAATTCACCCCTCCACTTT.

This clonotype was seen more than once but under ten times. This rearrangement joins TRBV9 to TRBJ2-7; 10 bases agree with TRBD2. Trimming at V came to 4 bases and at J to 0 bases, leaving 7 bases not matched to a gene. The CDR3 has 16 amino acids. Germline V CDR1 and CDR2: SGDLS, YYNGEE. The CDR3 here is CASSPSAGGSSYEQYF. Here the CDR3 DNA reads TGTGCCAGCAGCCCTTCAGCGGGAGGGAGCTCCTACGAGCAGTACTTC.

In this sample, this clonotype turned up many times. CDR3 nucleotide sequence: TGTGCCAGCAGTTTACAGCAGCCTGGGGCCAACGTCCTGACTTTC. Translation: CASSLQQPGANVLTF. The rearrangement joins TRBV28 to TRBJ2-6, with D uncertain. With 2 bases removed from V and 2 bases from J, the gap between germline ends came to 7 bases. This CDR3 spans 15 amino acids. Germline V gene data show CDR1 as MDHEN and CDR2 as SYDVKM.

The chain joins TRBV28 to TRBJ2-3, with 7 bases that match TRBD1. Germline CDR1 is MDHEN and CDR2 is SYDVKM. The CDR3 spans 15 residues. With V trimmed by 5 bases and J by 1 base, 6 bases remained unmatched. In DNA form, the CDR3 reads TGTGCCAGCAGTCCCTGGGACAGCGGCACAGATACGCAGTATTTT. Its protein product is CASSPWDSGTDTQYF.

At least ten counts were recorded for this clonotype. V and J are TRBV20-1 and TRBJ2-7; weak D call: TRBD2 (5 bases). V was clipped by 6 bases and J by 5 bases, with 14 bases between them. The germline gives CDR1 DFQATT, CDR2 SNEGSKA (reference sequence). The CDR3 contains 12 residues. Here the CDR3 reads CSANQRGHEQYF. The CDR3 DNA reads TGCAGTGCGAATCAACGGGGTCACGAGCAGTACTTC.

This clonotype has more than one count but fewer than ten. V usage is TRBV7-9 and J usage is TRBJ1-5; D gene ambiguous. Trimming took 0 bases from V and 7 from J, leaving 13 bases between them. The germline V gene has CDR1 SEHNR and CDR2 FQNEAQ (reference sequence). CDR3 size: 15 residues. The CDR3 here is CASSLASEGDQPQHF. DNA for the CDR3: TGTGCCAGCAGCTTAGCCTCAGAGGGAGACCAGCCCCAGCATTTT. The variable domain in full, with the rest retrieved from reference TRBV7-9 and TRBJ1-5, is DTGVSQNPRHKITKRGQNVTFRCDPISEHNRLYWYRQTLGQGPEFLTYFQNEAQLEKSRLLSDRFSAERPKGSFSTLEIQRTEQGDSAMYLCASSLASEGDQPQHFGDGTRLSIL.

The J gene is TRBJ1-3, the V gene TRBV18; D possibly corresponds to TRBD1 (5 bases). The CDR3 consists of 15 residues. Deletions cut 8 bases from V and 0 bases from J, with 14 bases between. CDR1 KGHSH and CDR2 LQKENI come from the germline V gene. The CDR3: CASRTTGLSGNTIYF. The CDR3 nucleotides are TGTGCCAGCAGAACAACAGGCCTCTCTGGAAACACCATATATTTT.

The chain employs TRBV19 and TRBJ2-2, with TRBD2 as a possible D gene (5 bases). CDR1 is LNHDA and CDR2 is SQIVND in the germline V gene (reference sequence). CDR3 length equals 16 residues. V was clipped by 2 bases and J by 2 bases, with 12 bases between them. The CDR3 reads CASSILANQNTGELFF. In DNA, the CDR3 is TGTGCCAGTAGTATATTAGCGAACCAAAACACCGGGGAGCTGTTTTTT.

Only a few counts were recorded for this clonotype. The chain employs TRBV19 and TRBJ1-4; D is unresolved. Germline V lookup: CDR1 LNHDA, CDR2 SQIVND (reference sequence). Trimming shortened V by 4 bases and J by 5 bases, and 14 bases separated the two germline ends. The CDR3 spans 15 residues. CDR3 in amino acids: CASSTPGLANEKLFF. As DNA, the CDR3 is TGTGCCAGTAGTACTCCGGGTCTCGCAAATGAAAAACTGTTTTTT.

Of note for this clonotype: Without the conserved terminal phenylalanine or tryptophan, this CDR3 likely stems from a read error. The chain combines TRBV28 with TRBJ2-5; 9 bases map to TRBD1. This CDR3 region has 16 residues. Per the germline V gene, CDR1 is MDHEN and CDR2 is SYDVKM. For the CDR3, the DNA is TGTGCCAGCAGTTTAATTCTGGGACAGGGAAAAGAGGCCCAGTACCTC. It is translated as CASSLILGQGKEAQYL.

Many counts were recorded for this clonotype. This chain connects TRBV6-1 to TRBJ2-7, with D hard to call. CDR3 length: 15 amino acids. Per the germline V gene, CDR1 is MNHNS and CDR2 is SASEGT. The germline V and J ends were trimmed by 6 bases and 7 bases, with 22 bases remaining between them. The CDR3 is CASRRDEVSAEEQYF. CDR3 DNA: TGTGCCAGCAGAAGAGACGAGGTCTCAGCAGAAGAGCAGTACTTC.